These 19 T cell receptor beta chains were sequenced from one sample in a study of shared clonotypes between healthy human individuals. The assay was immunoSEQ multiplex PCR, and TCRdb's table has in-frame clones only and misses some. The repertoire holds about 1.5 million clones, roughly 95% seen once, with approximately 1.2% in the top ten. The sequenced sample consisted of naive CD4+ T cells sorted from blood. The subset denotes: CD45RA+ positively selected. Receptors originate from a man under 40 in good health.

The V gene is TRBV6-1, the J gene TRBJ2-7; perhaps TRBD2 as D (6 bases). Germline V CDR1 and CDR2: MNHNS, SASEGT. Trimming took off 6 bases at V and 2 bases at J, with 14 bases between the two ends. There are 14 residues in the CDR3. The CDR3 region has the DNA TGTGCCAGCAGGCAACTAGCAGTGACCTACGAGCAGTACTTC. As protein: CASRQLAVTYEQYF.

This chain links TRBV10-3 with TRBJ2-1; 8 bases are a match to TRBD1. The junction had 3 bases not matched to a gene; V was cut back by 5 bases and J by 0 bases. The germline V gene encodes CDR1 ENHRY and CDR2 SYGVKD. The CDR3 totals 15 residues. CDR3 DNA: TGTGCCATCAGTAAGGACAGGGACTCCTACAATGAGCAGTTCTTC. Residues: CAISKDRDSYNEQFF.

The chain carries TRBV15 and TRBJ1-5; the D is unclear. V lost 0 bases and J 9 bases, leaving 9 bases between the germline ends. The CDR3 length is 13 residues. CDR1 and CDR2 from the germline V gene are LNHNV and YYDKDF (reference sequence). CDR3 sequence reads: CATSRDTQRPQHF. For the CDR3, the DNA is TGTGCCACCAGCAGAGATACCCAGCGGCCCCAGCATTTT.

J is TRBJ2-3 and V is TRBV9; 9 nucleotides agree with TRBD2. The V gene end was trimmed by 4 bases and the J gene end by 3 bases; junction bases not matched to a gene: 3. The V gene's germline CDR1 is SGDLS and CDR2 YYNGEE. The CDR3 totals 14 residues. CDR3 protein: CASSFSGRTDTQYF. DNA for the CDR3: TGTGCCAGCAGCTTTAGCGGGAGAACAGATACGCAGTATTTT.

This chain uses TRBV4-1 with TRBJ2-1, with D possibly matching TRBD2 (5 bases). V was clipped by 0 bases and J by 4 bases, with 13 bases between them. Germline V gives CDR1 MGHRA, CDR2 YSYEKL. This CDR3 has 16 amino acids. CDR3 DNA: TGCGCCAGCAGCCAAGATTGGGCGGGTAGATACAATGAGCAGTTCTTC. Its translation: CASSQDWAGRYNEQFF.

This chain joins TRBV19 and TRBJ2-7; D gene ambiguous. The germline V gene has CDR1 LNHDA and CDR2 SQIVND (reference sequence). The V gene lost 0 bases and the J gene lost 7 bases, with 16 bases spanning the gap. The CDR3 is 15 residues long. CDR3: CASSIDRSAPTEQYF. The CDR3 DNA is TGTGCCAGTAGTATAGATCGGTCGGCTCCTACGGAGCAGTACTTC.

The chain joins TRBV29-1 to TRBJ1-5; 7 positions match TRBD1. This CDR3 comprises 16 residues. The junction had 14 bases not matched to a gene; V was cut back by 4 bases and J by 5 bases. The germline CDR1 and CDR2 sequences are SQVTM and ANQGSEA. The CDR3 sequence is CSVVTPGGYGDQPQHF. The CDR3 coding sequence is TGCAGCGTTGTTACTCCAGGGGGGTATGGGGATCAGCCCCAGCATTTT. Looking up the rest from reference TRBV29-1 and TRBJ1-5 gives the full variable domain: SAVISQKPSRDICQRGTSLTIQCQVDSQVTMMFWYRQQPGQSLTLIATANQGSEATYESGFVIDKFPISRPNLTFSTLTVSNMSPEDSSIYLCSVVTPGGYGDQPQHFGDGTRLSIL.

This clone appeared once. The chain couples TRBV9 to TRBJ1-3; 9 bases line up with TRBD1. V lost 4 bases, J lost 3 bases, and 5 bases stayed unmatched. Germline CDR1 SGDLS, CDR2 YYNGEE. The CDR3 is 15 amino acids. CDR3 coding DNA: TGTGCCAGCAGCACTTCGACAGGGGGTGGAAACACCATATATTTT. It is translated as CASSTSTGGGNTIYF. Filled out from reference TRBV9 and TRBJ1-3, the complete variable domain reads DSGVTQTPKHLITATGQRVTLRCSPRSGDLSVYWYQQSLDQGLQFLIQYYNGEERAKGNILERFSAQQFPDLHSELNLSSLELGDSALYFCASSTSTGGGNTIYFGEGSWLTVV.

The genes are TRBV15 and TRBJ2-5; D possibly corresponds to TRBD2 (6 bases). Germline V gene lookup returns CDR1 LNHNV and CDR2 YYDKDF (reference sequence). V lost 1 base and J 5 bases, leaving 11 bases between the germline ends. The CDR3 has 14 amino acids. CDR3 nucleotide sequence: TGTGCCACCAGCAGAGGCCGGGGGATCGAGACCCAGTACTTC. Protein: CATSRGRGIETQYF.

This chain links TRBV6-1 with TRBJ2-7; 9 nucleotides agree with TRBD1. Germline lookup yields CDR1 MNHNS and CDR2 SASEGT. The CDR3 contains 13 residues. Trimming removed 4 bases from V and 3 bases from J; junction bases left unmatched: 1. For the CDR3, the DNA is TGTGCCAGCAGTGCGACAGGGGGCTACGAGCAGTACTTC. Its translation is CASSATGGYEQYF.

The chain is built from TRBV5-4 and TRBJ1-3; 7 bases match TRBD1. The CDR3 has 16 amino acids. The germline V gene encodes CDR1 SGHNT and CDR2 YYREEE (reference sequence). V trimming: 4 bases; J trimming: 0 bases; junction bases outside the gene matches: 7. The CDR3 reads CASSTADRVSGNTIYF. The CDR3 DNA reads as TGTGCCAGCAGCACGGCCGACAGGGTCTCTGGAAACACCATATATTTT.

The V and J genes are TRBV29-1 and TRBJ2-3; possibly TRBD1 or TRBD2 for D (6 bases each). The CDR3 length is 14 residues. V was pared by 3 bases and J by 5 bases, with 15 bases between. Germline lookup yields CDR1 SQVTM and CDR2 ANQGSEA. This chain's CDR3 is CSVDRGGLLDTQYF. Here the CDR3 DNA reads TGCAGCGTTGACAGGGGAGGACTTTTAGATACGCAGTATTTT.

The rearrangement joins TRBV4-1 to TRBJ2-6; 7 nucleotides align to TRBD1. CDR1 is MGHRA, CDR2 YSYEKL, per germline. J gave up 2 bases and V 4 bases, and 5 bases lay outside the gene matches. The CDR3 is 16 residues long. The CDR3 loop reads CASSPTDRAGANVLTF. CDR3 DNA sequence: TGCGCCAGCAGCCCCACCGACAGGGCTGGGGCCAACGTCCTGACTTTC.

As for this clone: This specimen includes other DNA sequences encoding the same CDR3. V and J are TRBV18 and TRBJ2-7; no clear D gene. The CDR3 runs to 13 residues. V was shortened by 3 bases and J by 2 bases, with 8 bases between the two germline ends. Germline V gene lookup returns CDR1 KGHSH and CDR2 LQKENI. The DNA of the CDR3 is TGTGCCAGCTCACCTGGGCTCCCCTACGAGCAGTACTTC. This sequence encodes CASSPGLPYEQYF. The whole variable domain, filled in from reference TRBV18 and TRBJ2-7, reads NAGVMQNPRHLVRRRGQEARLRCSPMKGHSHVYWYRQLPEEGLKFMVYLQKENIIDESGMPKERFSAEFPKEGPSILRIQQVVRGDSAAYFCASSPGLPYEQYFGPGTRLTVT.

V and J are TRBV7-2 and TRBJ2-7; possible D gene TRBD2, 5 bases. The CDR3 is 13 residues long. The ends were cut back, 5 bases at V and 8 bases at J, with 16 bases in the middle. The germline V gene encodes CDR1 SGHTA and CDR2 FQGNSA. In nucleotides, the CDR3 is TGTGCCAGCAGCCAAAGAGGGTATGGGAAGCAGTACTTC. Translated, it gives CASSQRGYGKQYF.

The chain has TRBV18 and TRBJ2-1; tentatively, D is TRBD2 (5 bases). CDR1 and CDR2 (germline): KGHSH, LQKENI. The CDR3 has 15 amino acids. The germline V and J ends were trimmed by 4 bases and 4 bases, with 14 bases remaining between them. CDR3 in DNA: TGTGCCAGCTCACGGTCCAGCGGTCAGTACAATGAGCAGTTCTTC. It codes for CASSRSSGQYNEQFF. The entire variable domain, with the rest obtained from reference TRBV18 and TRBJ2-1, is as follows: NAGVMQNPRHLVRRRGQEARLRCSPMKGHSHVYWYRQLPEEGLKFMVYLQKENIIDESGMPKERFSAEFPKEGPSILRIQQVVRGDSAAYFCASSRSSGQYNEQFFGPGTRLTVL.

Concerning this clone itself: Distinct nucleotide sequences in the sample also encode this CDR3. The V and J genes are TRBV2 and TRBJ1-5; D unclear. Deletions cut 2 bases from V and 0 bases from J, with 5 bases between. CDR1 is SNHLY and CDR2 is FYNNEI in the germline V gene. The CDR3 runs 14 residues. CDR3 in amino acids: CASSERSSNQPQHF. The DNA for the CDR3 is TGTGCCAGCAGTGAACGCAGTAGCAATCAGCCCCAGCATTTT.

The J gene is TRBJ1-4, the V gene TRBV28; unclear D gene. The germline CDR1 and CDR2 sequences are MDHEN and SYDVKM. V shed 6 bases and J shed 0 bases, with 8 bases lying between them. The CDR3 contains 14 residues. The CDR3 spells CASRWGATNEKLFF. For the CDR3, the DNA is TGTGCCAGCAGGTGGGGAGCAACTAATGAAAAACTGTTTTTT.

This chain links TRBV18 with TRBJ2-1; no firm D call. This CDR3 has 15 amino acids. Per the germline V gene, CDR1 is KGHSH and CDR2 is LQKENI. V was pared by 0 bases and J by 10 bases, with 16 bases between. CDR3 amino acids: CASSPPRIPRQEQFF. CDR3 in DNA: TGTGCCAGCTCACCACCGAGGATTCCCAGACAAGAGCAGTTCTTC.